The 20 T cell receptor beta chains below all came from one sample that was sequenced in a study of cytomegalovirus exposure and HLA in healthy donors. PCR amplification relied on 60 Vbeta primers (plus 13 Jbeta primers). The repertoire was sequenced with immunoSEQ multiplex PCR; TCRdb's copy has only in-frame clones and lacks some. The sample includes 65,000 to 90,000 clones, 79% of them seen just once. The sequenced sample consisted of PBMCs. The receptors stem from a man in his thirties or forties in good health and CMV-seronegative.

This clone was seen a few times. The chain employs TRBV7-9 and TRBJ1-1, with a possible D match to TRBD1 (6 bases). Between the trimmed V and J ends, which lost 5 bases and 5 bases, there was a span of 21 bases. Germline CDR1 is SEHNR and CDR2 is FQNEAQ (reference sequence). This CDR3 has 16 amino acids. The CDR3 sequence is CASSPSGTGWWTEAFF. CDR3 sequence (DNA): TGTGCCAGCAGCCCATCGGGCACAGGGTGGTGGACTGAAGCTTTCTTT.

The chain combines TRBV7-2 with TRBJ1-1; 9 nucleotides align to TRBD1. CDR3 size: 12 residues. J was trimmed by 12 bases and V by 5 bases; bases with no gene match: 7. Germline CDR1 SGHTA, CDR2 FQGNSA. DNA for the CDR3: TGTGCCAGCAGCCACCGGGACAGGGCCCCTTTCTTT. Translating gives CASSHRDRAPFF.

The V call is TRBV4-2, the J call TRBJ2-7; 9 nucleotides match TRBD2. The germline V gene has CDR1 LGHNA and CDR2 YNFKEQ. CDR3 length equals 16 residues. Germline trimming cut 2 bases from V and 0 bases from J; bases unmatched to any gene: 5. In nucleotides, the CDR3 is TGTGCCAGCAGCCAAACGGGCGGGGGGGCCTCCTACGAGCAGTACTTC. Its translation: CASSQTGGGASYEQYF.

The chain links TRBV16 to TRBJ2-1; no definite D call. CDR1 KGHSY and CDR2 FQNENV come from the germline V gene. V shed 5 bases and J shed 4 bases, with 9 bases lying between them. There are 13 residues in the CDR3. The CDR3 nucleotides read TGTGCCAGCAGCTCTCAGGTTTACAATGAGCAGTTCTTC. Its translation is CASSSQVYNEQFF.

This clone showed up just a few times. This chain links TRBV30 with TRBJ2-4; D might be TRBD2 (5 bases). CDR1 and CDR2 (germline): GTSNPN, SVGIG (reference sequence). The length of the CDR3 is 12 residues. With 5 bases removed from V and 11 bases from J, the gap between germline ends came to 16 bases. CDR3 residues: CAWALNSGFQYF. CDR3 sequence (DNA): TGTGCCTGGGCCCTCAACTCGGGATTTCAGTACTTC.

This sequence joins TRBV29-1 and TRBJ2-3; D remains ambiguous. The V end was cut by 7 bases, the J end by 0 bases, with 17 bases between. CDR3 length: 15 amino acids. CDR1 SQVTM and CDR2 ANQGSEA come from the germline V gene. The CDR3 DNA reads as TGCAGCGGTCGAGCCCCGTCTGCTAGCACAGATACGCAGTATTTT. It yields the protein CSGRAPSASTDTQYF.

This sequence joins TRBV4-2 and TRBJ1-2; TRBD1 might be the D (6 bases). The germline gives CDR1 LGHNA, CDR2 YNFKEQ. This CDR3 is 16 amino acids long. The germline V and J ends were trimmed by 5 bases and 4 bases, with 20 bases remaining between them. This CDR3 is CASSLGQLTLGYGYTF. The CDR3 coding sequence is TGTGCCAGCAGCTTGGGACAACTTACGCTAGGCTATGGCTACACCTTC.

This clone was observed a handful of times. The J gene is TRBJ1-4, the V gene TRBV5-1, with D tentatively TRBD1 (6 bases). The CDR3 spans 14 residues. Germline assignment: CDR1 SGHRS and CDR2 YFSETQ. Between the trimmed V and J ends, which lost 0 bases and 7 bases, there was a span of 10 bases. The CDR3 spells CASSLVGTFEKLFF. In DNA, the CDR3 is TGCGCCAGCAGCTTGGTTGGGACATTTGAAAAACTGTTTTTT.

Regarding this clone: Relative to the germline gene, one junction end is altered; a read error may explain this. The rearrangement joins TRBV6-5 to TRBJ1-2; D unresolved. The CDR3 runs to 14 residues. Germline V lookup: CDR1 MNHEY, CDR2 SVGAGI. The CDR3 reads CASSPPGPQGGYPF. DNA for the CDR3: TGTGCCAGCAGCCCCCCGGGTCCTCAAGGTGGCTACCCCTTC.

V usage is TRBV28 and J usage is TRBJ2-7, with D maybe TRBD2 (7 bases). The CDR3 totals 13 residues. V lost 6 bases to trimming and J lost 4 bases, with 13 bases between them. CDR1 is MDHEN, CDR2 SYDVKM, per germline. In DNA form, the CDR3 reads TGTGCCAGCAGAGGCGGGGGCAGATACGAGCAGTACTTC. It codes for CASRGGGRYEQYF.

The CDR3 here is CASRPGTGAQETQYF. The DNA for the CDR3 is TGTGCCAGCAGGCCCGGCACGGGAGCACAAGAGACCCAGTACTTC. The chain recombines TRBV28 with TRBJ2-5, with a weak D call TRBD2 (6 bases). V gave up 6 bases and J gave up 2 bases, with 16 bases separating them. The CDR3 covers 15 residues. The germline CDR1 and CDR2 sequences are MDHEN and SYDVKM.

By share, this clone counts as medium-sized. The V call is TRBV7-9, the J call TRBJ2-7; 9 bases line up with TRBD2. The junction had 5 bases not matched to a gene; V was cut back by 4 bases and J by 1 base. Germline lookup yields CDR1 SEHNR and CDR2 FQNEAQ (reference sequence). CDR3 length: 15 residues. The CDR3 sequence is CASSSVTSGSYEQYF. CDR3 nucleotide sequence: TGTGCCAGCAGCTCTGTGACTAGCGGTTCCTACGAGCAGTACTTC.

This chain uses TRBV7-6 with TRBJ2-2; D perhaps matches TRBD1 (6 bases). V lost 1 base to trimming and J lost 6 bases, with 24 bases between them. The germline V gene encodes CDR1 SGHVS and CDR2 FNYEAQ. The CDR3 consists of 19 residues. The CDR3 loop reads CASSLVFGQTKGYAGELFF. Here the CDR3 DNA reads TGTGCCAGCAGCTTAGTCTTTGGACAGACCAAGGGCTACGCCGGGGAGCTGTTTTTT. Combining the CDR3 with reference TRBV7-6 and TRBJ2-2 gives the whole variable domain GAGVSQSPRYKVTKRGQDVALRCDPISGHVSLYWYRQALGQGPEFLTYFNYEAQQDKSGLPNDRFSAERPEGSISTLTIQRTEQRDSAMYRCASSLVFGQTKGYAGELFFGEGSRLTVL.

This clone was seen only a few times. This chain links TRBV30 with TRBJ2-7; 8 bases agree with TRBD2. The trim removed 0 bases at V and 4 bases at J, leaving 5 bases unmatched. This CDR3 has 14 residues. Germline assignment: CDR1 GTSNPN and CDR2 SVGIG (reference sequence). CDR3 loop: CAWSVGLAGYEQYF. The CDR3 DNA follows: TGTGCCTGGAGTGTAGGTCTAGCGGGTTACGAGCAGTACTTC.

The chain is built from TRBV5-1 and TRBJ2-7, with D unclear. The CDR3 runs to 14 residues. V was clipped by 1 base and J by 7 bases, with 15 bases between them. Germline V CDR1 and CDR2: SGHRS, YFSETQ. The CDR3 reads CASSLNPVPREQYF. The CDR3 region has the DNA TGCGCCAGCAGCTTGAACCCGGTTCCACGGGAGCAGTACTTC.

The J gene is TRBJ1-3, the V gene TRBV5-1; 8 bases fit TRBD1. V was clipped by 4 bases and J by 0 bases; unmatched bases: 15. There are 19 residues in the CDR3. Per germline, CDR1 SGHRS and CDR2 YFSETQ. DNA of the CDR3: TGCGCCAGCAGCAACGGACAGGGCGGATATTCTTTCTCTGGAAACACCATATATTTT. It translates to CASSNGQGGYSFSGNTIYF. Drawing the rest from reference TRBV5-1 and TRBJ1-3, the complete variable domain is KAGVTQTPRYLIKTRGQQVTLSCSPISGHRSVSWYQQTPGQGLQFLFEYFSETQRNKGNFPGRFSGRQFSNSRSEMNVSTLELGDSALYLCASSNGQGGYSFSGNTIYFGEGSWLTVV.

The chain combines TRBV2 with TRBJ1-5; a possible D gene is TRBD1 (6 bases). The CDR3 contains 14 residues. Germline values: CDR1 SNHLY, CDR2 FYNNEI. V lost 4 bases, J lost 4 bases, and 11 bases lay in between. CDR3 amino acids: CASSGQGCNQPQHF. The CDR3 nucleotides read TGTGCCAGCAGTGGCCAGGGGTGTAATCAGCCCCAGCATTTT.

The CDR3 DNA reads as TGTGCCAGCAGTGAATCTCGCAGGGAGAACACTGAAGCTTTCTTT. It translates to CASSESRRENTEAFF. The V and J genes are TRBV6-1 and TRBJ1-1; TRBD1 is a possible D gene (5 bases). Trimming cost V 2 bases and J 1 base, with 11 bases left between them. CDR3 length: 15 residues. Germline CDR1 reads MNHNS; CDR2 reads SASEGT.

The chain combines TRBV13 with TRBJ1-2; the D gene is possibly TRBD1 (5 bases). The V end was cut by 5 bases, the J end by 8 bases, with 12 bases between. Germline CDR1 reads PRHDT; CDR2 reads FYEKMQ (reference sequence). The CDR3 runs to 12 residues. The CDR3 DNA follows: TGTGCCAGCAGCCGGATGGAGGGGGGCTACACCTTC. As protein: CASSRMEGGYTF.

The chain combines TRBV6-5 with TRBJ2-4; D is unresolved. The CDR3 is 15 residues long. The germline gives CDR1 MNHEY, CDR2 SVGAGI. V gave up 4 bases and J gave up 1 base, with 11 bases separating them. The CDR3: CASSSGSGAKNIQYF. CDR3 nucleotides: TGTGCCAGCAGTTCAGGATCTGGGGCCAAAAACATTCAGTACTTC.